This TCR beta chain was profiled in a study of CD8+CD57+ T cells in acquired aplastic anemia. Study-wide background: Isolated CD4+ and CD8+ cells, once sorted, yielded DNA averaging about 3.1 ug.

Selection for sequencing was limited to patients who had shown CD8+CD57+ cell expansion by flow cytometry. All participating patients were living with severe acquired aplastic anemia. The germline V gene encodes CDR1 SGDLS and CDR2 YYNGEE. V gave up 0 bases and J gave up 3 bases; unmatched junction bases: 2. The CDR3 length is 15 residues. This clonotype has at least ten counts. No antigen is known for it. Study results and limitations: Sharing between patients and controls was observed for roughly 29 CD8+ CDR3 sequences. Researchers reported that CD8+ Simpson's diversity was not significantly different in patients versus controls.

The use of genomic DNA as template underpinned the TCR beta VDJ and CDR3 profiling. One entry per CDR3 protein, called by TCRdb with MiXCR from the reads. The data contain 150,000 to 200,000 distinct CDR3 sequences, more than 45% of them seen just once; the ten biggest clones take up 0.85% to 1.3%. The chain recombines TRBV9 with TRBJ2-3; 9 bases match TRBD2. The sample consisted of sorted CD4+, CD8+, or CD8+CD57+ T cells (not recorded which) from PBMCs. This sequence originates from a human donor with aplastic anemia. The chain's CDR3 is CASSVEAGGTDTQYF. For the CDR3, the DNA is TGTGCCAGCAGCGTAGAGGCGGGGGGGACAGATACGCAGTATTTT.